The 18 T cell receptor beta chains listed next were all sequenced from one sample in a study of T-cell memory formation after mild COVID-19. One entry per CDR3 protein, called by TCRdb with MiXCR from the 5' RACE reads. The data contain 150,000 to 200,000 distinct CDR3 sequences, 20% to 25% of them singletons. Sequencing input: PBMCs or a T cell subset sorted from them (not recorded which). These receptors were taken from an adult woman who had mild COVID-19 (a few samples of this study predate the infection). Cell type and time point are not known.

The table lists this clonotype with a few counts. V gene TRBV24-1 combines with J gene TRBJ2-1; TRBD2 matches 12 bases. V dropped 5 bases and J dropped 2; count of bases not matched to a gene: 3. The CDR3 runs 16 residues. From germline, CDR1 is KGHDR and CDR2 SFDVKD. CDR3: CATSVGLAGTYNEQFF. The CDR3 nucleotides are TGTGCCACCAGTGTCGGACTAGCGGGAACCTACAATGAGCAGTTCTTC.

The chain joins TRBV5-5 to TRBJ1-2, with D maybe TRBD1 (5 bases). Trimming stripped 7 bases from V and 8 bases from J, with 18 bases between. The CDR3 sequence is 13 residues long. Germline V gene lookup returns CDR1 SGHKS and CDR2 YYEKEE (reference sequence). The CDR3, as DNA: TGTGCCAGCGCACGGGACGCCCCGAACGGCTACACCTTC. It is translated as CASARDAPNGYTF. Full variable domain (missing parts from reference TRBV5-5 and TRBJ1-2): DAGVTQSPTHLIKTRGQQVTLRCSPISGHKSVSWYQQVLGQGPQFIFQYYEKEERGRGNFPDRFSARQFPNYSSELNVNALLLGDSALYLCASARDAPNGYTFGSGTRLTVV.

The chain links TRBV7-9 to TRBJ2-1, with TRBD2 as a possible D gene (5 bases). The CDR3 sequence is 14 residues long. V lost 1 base and J lost 6, with 10 bases in between. Germline assignment: CDR1 SEHNR and CDR2 FQNEAQ (reference sequence). The DNA of the CDR3 is TGTGCCAGCAGCTTAGAGTATGGACTCAATGAGCAGTTCTTC. This gives the protein CASSLEYGLNEQFF. Full variable domain (outside the CDR3, taken from reference TRBV7-9 and TRBJ2-1): DTGVSQNPRHKITKRGQNVTFRCDPISEHNRLYWYRQTLGQGPEFLTYFQNEAQLEKSRLLSDRFSAERPKGSFSTLEIQRTEQGDSAMYLCASSLEYGLNEQFFGPGTRLTVL.

J is TRBJ1-2 and V is TRBV5-1; no definite D call. V gave up 0 bases and J gave up 2 bases, with 8 bases separating them. The CDR3 spans 14 residues. Per germline, CDR1 SGHRS and CDR2 YFSETQ. The CDR3 is CASSLELGNYGYTF. CDR3 coding DNA: TGCGCCAGCAGCTTGGAACTGGGGAACTATGGCTACACCTTC.

This chain links TRBV24-1 with TRBJ1-2, with 7 bases that match TRBD1. The CDR3 is 16 amino acids. V lost 4 bases and J lost 6; bases outside the gene matches: 13. Germline CDR1 and CDR2: KGHDR and SFDVKD. CDR3 loop: CATSDYHPQGGHGYTF. The CDR3, as DNA: TGTGCCACCAGTGACTACCACCCGCAGGGGGGTCATGGCTACACCTTC.

This chain connects TRBV7-9 to TRBJ1-2; no clear D. CDR1 and CDR2 from the germline V gene are SEHNR and FQNEAQ (reference sequence). V dropped 1 base and J dropped 8 bases, with 11 bases sitting between them. The CDR3 is made up of 13 amino acids. As DNA, the CDR3 is TGTGCCAGCAGCTTAGGGGTTAAGAACGGCTACACCTTC. Translation gives CASSLGVKNGYTF.

V and J are TRBV19 and TRBJ1-5, with 8 nucleotides matching TRBD1. Germline V gene data show CDR1 as LNHDA and CDR2 as SQIVND (reference sequence). V gave up 2 bases and J gave up 1 base; unmatched junction bases: 1. The CDR3 spans 15 residues. The CDR3 region is CASSITGGSNQPQHF. The CDR3 DNA is TGTGCCAGTAGTATAACAGGGGGAAGCAATCAGCCCCAGCATTTT.

This clonotype was seen a handful of times. The chain links TRBV24-1 to TRBJ2-1, with 7 bases fitting TRBD2. Losses at the gene ends were 9 bases for V and 7 bases for J; bases not matched to a gene: 14. This CDR3 has 15 residues. Germline-derived CDR1 and CDR2 are KGHDR and SFDVKD. The CDR3 here is CATRPWEGEGNEQFF. CDR3 DNA sequence: TGTGCCACCCGGCCGTGGGAGGGTGAAGGTAATGAGCAGTTCTTC.

This chain connects TRBV7-9 to TRBJ2-7, with D perhaps matching TRBD2 (6 bases). V dropped 3 bases and J dropped 13 bases, with 19 bases sitting between them. In germline, CDR1 is SEHNR, CDR2 FQNEAQ (reference sequence). The CDR3 consists of 13 residues. Written as DNA, the CDR3 is TGTGCCAGCAGCTTGCAAGTAACCGGGACTTTTTACTTC. It codes for CASSLQVTGTFYF.

This clonotype was counted only a few times. The chain couples TRBV12-3 or TRBV12-4 to TRBJ2-3; the match to TRBD2 covers 10 bases. Losses at the gene ends were 5 bases for V and 2 bases for J; bases not matched to a gene: 10. This CDR3 comprises 17 residues. The CDR3 spells CASSLNVLAGATDTQYF. CDR3 nucleotides: TGTGCCAGCAGTCTTAACGTGCTAGCGGGAGCCACAGATACGCAGTATTTT.

This clonotype was detected only a few times. V is TRBV7-9 and J is TRBJ1-2, with 10 bases matching TRBD1. CDR1 and CDR2 from the germline V gene are SEHNR and FQNEAQ (reference sequence). Unmatched junction bases numbered 7, after V lost 5 bases and J lost 10 bases. This CDR3 spans 13 amino acids. In DNA form, the CDR3 reads TGTGCCAGCAGCCGTCCGGGACAGGGGCCCTACACCTTC. Protein: CASSRPGQGPYTF.

The V and J genes are TRBV5-1 and TRBJ2-1; D not certain. CDR1 is SGHRS and CDR2 is YFSETQ in the germline V gene. V lost 7 bases to trimming and J lost 10 bases, with 21 bases between them. The CDR3 is 14 residues long. The CDR3 nucleotides are TGCGCCAGCTCTAAAGATGCGATCGTACTGGAGCAGTTCTTC. Residues: CASSKDAIVLEQFF.

The chain uses TRBV11-2 and TRBJ2-1, with 12 bases fitting TRBD2. V lost 5 bases to trimming and J lost 7 bases; unmatched junction nucleotides: 9. This CDR3 comprises 16 residues. Looked up from germline, CDR1 is SGHAT and CDR2 is FQNNGV. In nucleotides, the CDR3 is TGTGCCAGCAGCACCCCCTCTAGCGGGAGGGGGAATGAGCAGTTCTTC. Protein product: CASSTPSSGRGNEQFF.

This clonotype was seen a few times. The rearrangement links TRBV29-1 to TRBJ1-1; maybe TRBD1 (6 bases). Germline lookup yields CDR1 SQVTM and CDR2 ANQGSEA. Trimming cost V 6 bases and J 4 bases, with 15 bases left between them. There are 13 residues in the CDR3. DNA of the CDR3: TGCAGCGTGGCCGACAGGCCGTTCACTGAAGCTTTCTTT. It is translated as CSVADRPFTEAFF.

This clonotype was observed a few times. The chain links TRBV7-9 to TRBJ2-2; possible D gene TRBD2, 6 bases. The CDR3 runs to 15 residues. Germline V gene lookup returns CDR1 SEHNR and CDR2 FQNEAQ (reference sequence). Trimming cost V 5 bases and J 7 bases, with 17 bases left between them. The CDR3 is CASSPRDFAGGELFF. CDR3 nucleotide sequence: TGTGCCAGCAGCCCCCGGGACTTCGCGGGCGGGGAGCTGTTTTTT.

In its sample, this clonotype was seen a few times. This chain joins TRBV5-1 and TRBJ1-1, with TRBD1 identical over 7 bases. The germline V gene has CDR1 SGHRS and CDR2 YFSETQ. CDR3 length: 13 residues. Trimming cost V 5 bases and J 0 bases; bases outside gene matches: 1. The CDR3 region has the DNA TGCGCCAGCAGAACAGGGGTGAACACTGAAGCTTTCTTT. Protein: CASRTGVNTEAFF.

Only a few counts were recorded for this clonotype. The V gene is TRBV11-2, the J gene TRBJ2-1; 12 bases line up with TRBD2. CDR1 is SGHAT, CDR2 FQNNGV, per germline. This CDR3 spans 15 amino acids. J was trimmed by 9 bases and V by 5 bases; bases with no gene match: 8. CDR3 nucleotides: TGTGCCAGCAGCCCCCTCCTAGCGGGGGGGCTTGAGCAGTTCTTC. Translated: CASSPLLAGGLEQFF.

The chain carries TRBV7-6 and TRBJ2-2, with D possibly being TRBD2 (6 bases). In germline, CDR1 is SGHVS, CDR2 FNYEAQ. V gave up 5 bases and J gave up 3 bases, with 16 bases separating them. This CDR3 is built from 16 residues. The CDR3 nucleotides are TGTGCCAGCAGCCCCCCCAGTTCGGGAGACACCGGGGAGCTGTTTTTT. Its protein is CASSPPSSGDTGELFF.